A single sample is the source of the 17 T cell receptor beta chains below, sequenced in a study of PD-1 blockade in classical Hodgkin lymphoma. Brentuximab vedotin exposure varied among the patients, all of whom had relapsed after autologous stem cell transplantation. The table came from immunoSEQ multiplex PCR; TCRdb's copy has only in-frame clones and leaves some out. The sample yields tens of thousands of clones, around 90% seen once. Sequenced material: peripheral blood mononuclear cells (PBMCs), taken at baseline. Source of these receptors: a human donor with classical Hodgkin lymphoma.

This chain links TRBV5-4 with TRBJ2-1, with TRBD2 matching over 10 bases. CDR1 is SGHNT and CDR2 is YYREEE in the germline V gene (reference sequence). The CDR3 is made up of 15 amino acids. V was clipped by 4 bases and J by 9 bases; unmatched bases: 10. DNA of the CDR3: TGTGCCAGCAGCCCACCGGGACTAGCGTTCGCTGAGCAGTTCTTC. This sequence encodes CASSPPGLAFAEQFF.

The CDR3 protein is CASSVVVYRDSQGGNEKLFF. The CDR3 coding sequence is TGTGCCAGCAGCGTAGTCGTTTATCGGGACTCCCAGGGGGGAAATGAAAAACTGTTTTTT. V is TRBV9 and J is TRBJ1-4, with 7 bases lining up with TRBD1. The CDR3 contains 20 residues. The germline V gene encodes CDR1 SGDLS and CDR2 YYNGEE. After removal of 0 bases from V and 5 bases from J, the junction contained 19 bases not matched to a gene.

This clone was counted a single time. The gene calls are TRBV27 and TRBJ2-3; tentatively, D is TRBD1 (6 bases). The CDR3 sequence is 15 residues long. Looked up from germline, CDR1 is MNHEY and CDR2 is SMNVEV (reference sequence). V lost 6 bases, J lost 0 bases, and 13 bases lay in between. The chain's CDR3 is CASRGAGTSTDTQYF. The CDR3 coding sequence is TGTGCCAGCAGGGGGGCAGGGACCAGCACAGATACGCAGTATTTT.

This clone has just a few counts. This chain connects TRBV5-1 to TRBJ1-2; D not resolved. Trimming removed 2 bases from V and 1 base from J, with 12 bases in between. CDR3 length: 15 residues. Germline V gives CDR1 SGHRS, CDR2 YFSETQ. The CDR3 nucleotides read TGCGCCAGCAGCTTCGGGCAGAGCTTTAACTATGGCTACACCTTC. Amino acid sequence: CASSFGQSFNYGYTF.

The rearrangement links TRBV2 to TRBJ1-5; D is perhaps TRBD1 (5 bases). Germline assignment: CDR1 SNHLY and CDR2 FYNNEI. The CDR3 consists of 17 residues. V was shortened by 2 bases and J by 1 base, with 15 bases between the two germline ends. The CDR3 sequence is CASSEWGGTESNQPQHF. The CDR3 DNA sequence: TGTGCCAGCAGTGAATGGGGCGGGACGGAGAGCAATCAGCCCCAGCATTTT.

The chain links TRBV29-1 to TRBJ2-2; D perhaps matches TRBD2 (6 bases). This CDR3 is built from 13 residues. The ends were cut back, 7 bases at V and 7 bases at J, with 16 bases in the middle. The germline gives CDR1 SQVTM, CDR2 ANQGSEA. CDR3 amino acids: CSAPRGGNGELFF. CDR3 DNA sequence: TGCAGCGCTCCGAGGGGAGGTAACGGGGAGCTGTTTTTT.

The CDR3 protein is CASSQDIGQPQHF. CDR3 coding DNA: TGCGCCAGCAGCCAAGATATCGGTCAGCCCCAGCATTTT. The genes are TRBV4-3 and TRBJ1-5; D unclear. V gave up 0 bases and J gave up 6 bases, with 6 bases separating them. The CDR3 length is 13 residues. Germline-derived CDR1 and CDR2 are LGHNA and YSLEER.

The gene calls are TRBV15 and TRBJ2-1, with 9 bases that match TRBD1. Per germline, CDR1 LNHNV and CDR2 YYDKDF (reference sequence). The CDR3 extends over 14 amino acids. Losses at the gene ends were 8 bases for V and 0 bases for J; bases not matched to a gene: 2. CDR3 residues: CATGTGSSYNEQFF. The CDR3 DNA is TGTGCCACCGGGACAGGGAGCTCCTACAATGAGCAGTTCTTC.

The sample holds one count of this clone. This chain links TRBV2 with TRBJ2-7; TRBD1 matches at 8 bases. The germline V gene encodes CDR1 SNHLY and CDR2 FYNNEI. The J segment lost 3 bases and the V segment lost 3 bases, leaving 4 bases of the junction unmatched. This CDR3 has 14 amino acids. For the CDR3, the DNA is TGTGCCAGCAGTGATCGGACAGGGAGCTACGAGCAGTACTTC. This gives the protein CASSDRTGSYEQYF.

This clone was recorded a few times. The gene calls are TRBV28 and TRBJ1-5; D may be TRBD1 (5 bases). The CDR3 extends over 15 amino acids. Trimming cost V 2 bases and J 6 bases, with 14 bases left between them. Germline lookup yields CDR1 MDHEN and CDR2 SYDVKM. The CDR3 region has the DNA TGTGCCAGCAGTTTAGTATCAGGGTTGGGTCAGCCCCAGCATTTT. Residues: CASSLVSGLGQPQHF.

The CDR3, as DNA: TGCGCCAGCAGTGAGAATCTGGGGTTAGAGACCCAGTACTTC. Translated, it gives CASSENLGLETQYF. The chain couples TRBV10-1 to TRBJ2-5; D is undetermined. Deletions cut 2 bases from V and 4 bases from J, with 11 bases between. The CDR3 length is 14 residues. Per the germline V gene, CDR1 is WNHNN and CDR2 is SYGVQD (reference sequence).

The gene calls are TRBV29-1 and TRBJ1-1; 7 nucleotides align to TRBD1. The germline V gene has CDR1 SQVTM and CDR2 ANQGSEA. The J segment lost 1 base and the V segment lost 4 bases, leaving 6 bases of the junction unmatched. This CDR3 has 14 amino acids. CDR3 coding DNA: TGCAGCGTTGGTTTTAGGGGGCCGAACACTGAAGCTTTCTTT. Its protein product is CSVGFRGPNTEAFF.

This chain links TRBV2 with TRBJ2-7; 8 bases are a match to TRBD1. The CDR3 consists of 15 residues. CDR1 is SNHLY and CDR2 is FYNNEI in the germline V gene. With V trimmed by 6 bases and J by 3 bases, 10 bases remained unmatched. The CDR3 bases are TGTGCCAGCAGACCCCCGGGACAGGCCCACTACGAGCAGTACTTC. This sequence encodes CASRPPGQAHYEQYF. Variable domain in full (rest from reference TRBV2 and TRBJ2-7): EPEVTQTPSHQVTQMGQEVILRCVPISNHLYFYWYRQILGQKVEFLVSFYNNEISEKSEIFDDQFSVERPDGSNFTLKIRSTKLEDSAMYFCASRPPGQAHYEQYFGPGTRLTVT.

In this sample, this clone turned up a few times. CDR3 nucleotide sequence: TGTGCCAGCGAAGAAAGGGGGGCATATGAGCAGTTCTTC. This codes for CASEERGAYEQFF. V is TRBV2 and J is TRBJ2-1; either TRBD1 or TRBD2 may supply D (6 bases each). Germline lookup yields CDR1 SNHLY and CDR2 FYNNEI. V lost 8 bases, J lost 8 bases, and 16 bases lay in between. The CDR3 covers 13 residues.

The chain couples TRBV6-5 to TRBJ1-1; D possibly corresponds to TRBD1 (6 bases). The CDR3 extends over 13 amino acids. Trimming left V 6 bases short and J 4 bases short, with 12 bases between. Germline V gene lookup returns CDR1 MNHEY and CDR2 SVGAGI. Here the CDR3 reads CASSRTQGTEAFF. CDR3 sequence (DNA): TGTGCCAGCAGCCGGACACAGGGCACTGAAGCTTTCTTT.

The chain carries TRBV6-5 and TRBJ2-5, with D perhaps matching TRBD2 (6 bases). V lost 0 bases and J lost 4, with 9 bases in between. Germline V gives CDR1 MNHEY, CDR2 SVGAGI. CDR3 size: 14 residues. The CDR3 loop reads CASSYSSEGETQYF. The CDR3 DNA reads as TGTGCCAGCAGTTACTCGTCGGAGGGAGAGACCCAGTACTTC.

The V and J genes are TRBV7-2 and TRBJ2-2; TRBD2 is a possible D gene (6 bases). This CDR3 has 15 amino acids. CDR1 is SGHTA and CDR2 is FQGNSA in the germline V gene. V was trimmed by 1 base and J by 0 bases, leaving 6 bases between them. The CDR3 region is CASSLGLANTGELFF. CDR3 DNA: TGTGCCAGCAGCTTAGGACTAGCGAACACCGGGGAGCTGTTTTTT.